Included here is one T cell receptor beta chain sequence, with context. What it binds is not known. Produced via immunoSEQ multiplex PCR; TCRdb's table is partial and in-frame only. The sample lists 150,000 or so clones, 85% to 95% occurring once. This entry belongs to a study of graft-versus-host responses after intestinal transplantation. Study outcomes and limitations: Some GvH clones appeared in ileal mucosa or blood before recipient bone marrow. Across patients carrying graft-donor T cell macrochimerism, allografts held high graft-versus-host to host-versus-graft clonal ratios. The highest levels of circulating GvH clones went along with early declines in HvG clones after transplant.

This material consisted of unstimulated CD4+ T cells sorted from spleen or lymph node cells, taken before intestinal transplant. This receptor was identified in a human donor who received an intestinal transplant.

CDR3 coding DNA: TGTGCCAGTTTGGGCGGGAGGAAGGAGACCCAGTACTTC. This translates into CASLGGRKETQYF. V usage is TRBV19 and J usage is TRBJ2-5; TRBD2 agrees at 8 bases. The CDR3 spans 13 residues. Looked up from germline, CDR1 is LNHDA and CDR2 is SQIVND (reference sequence). V shed 8 bases, J shed 5 bases, and the junction held 7 bases outside the gene matches.